This entry is about one T cell receptor beta chain. Its specificity is unknown. Investigators amplified TCR beta CDR3 regions from RNA transcripts. The library came from an HTBI-primed first-round RT-PCR and a second-round multiplex PCR. TCRdb analysed the multiplex PCR reads with MiXCR anew, one entry per CDR3 protein. In the table there are about 370,000 distinct CDR3 sequences, 17% of which are singletons. This CDR3 comprises 12 residues. Trimming took off 8 bases at V and 1 base at J, with 5 bases between the two ends. The sample is drawn from a study of Graves' ophthalmopathy and Graves' hyperthyroidism. Overall study: The study drew peripheral blood at initial diagnosis, before any treatment. Study findings and constraints: Ophthalmopathy could be told apart from stable hyperthyroidism by a 13-signature model (about 88% sensitivity, 80% to 84% specificity). Blood also carried most expanded thyroid clonotypes exceeding 0.001 frequency.

The V and J genes are TRBV12-3 or TRBV12-4 and TRBJ2-2; D remains unclear. This sequence originates from an adult woman with stable Graves' hyperthyroidism. The sample taken for sequencing was peripheral blood. CDR3 nucleotide sequence: TGTGCCAGCGATGTGAACACCGGGGAGCTGTTTTTT. Protein product: CASDVNTGELFF.